Shown below are 27 T cell receptor beta chains from a single sample sequenced in a study of T-cell reconstitution after alpha-beta-depleted transplantation in children. TCRbeta library construction was performed incorporating unique molecular identifiers. MiXCR, run by TCRdb on the PCR reads, gives a single entry per CDR3 protein. This sample yields about 980,000 distinct CDR3 sequences, of which about 29% are seen a single time; about 28% belongs to the top ten. The sequencing used PBMCs, mostly from graft donor cells, collected 360 days after TCRalphabeta/CD19-depleted stem cell transplant. The source is a boy less than two years old who had a stem cell transplant for SCID, so the T cells may come from the graft donor.

This clonotype was found many times. The rearrangement joins TRBV6-1 to TRBJ2-7; 13 bases align to TRBD2. The junction had 5 bases not matched to a gene; V was cut back by 5 bases and J by 4 bases. There are 15 residues in the CDR3. The germline V gene encodes CDR1 MNHNS and CDR2 SASEGT. CDR3 region: CASSPGLAGSYEQYF. In DNA, the CDR3 is TGTGCCAGCAGTCCGGGACTAGCGGGGTCATACGAGCAGTACTTC.

This chain uses TRBV4-3 with TRBJ2-3; possible D gene TRBD2, 5 bases. The germline V gene encodes CDR1 LGHNA and CDR2 YSLEER. The CDR3 extends over 17 amino acids. V lost 8 bases, J lost 1 base, and 22 bases lay in between. The CDR3 reads CASLGDIFRPGTDTQYF. CDR3 nucleotides: TGCGCCAGCCTCGGGGATATATTTCGACCGGGCACAGATACGCAGTATTTT.

The V call is TRBV28, the J call TRBJ2-5, with no clear D. V was cut by 3 bases and J by 4 bases, with 15 bases left in between. The germline CDR1 and CDR2 sequences are MDHEN and SYDVKM. This CDR3 is built from 15 residues. CDR3 in DNA: TGTGCCAGCAGTTTTCCCTACAGTCAGGCAGAGACCCAGTACTTC. This translates into CASSFPYSQAETQYF.

This clonotype was seen a few times. The gene calls are TRBV12-3 or TRBV12-4 and TRBJ2-5; 13 bases map to TRBD2. V was pared by 3 bases and J by 4 bases, with 8 bases of the junction left unmatched. There are 17 residues in the CDR3. This chain's CDR3 is CASSFSGLAGSGETQYF. The CDR3 DNA reads as TGTGCCAGCAGTTTCTCGGGACTAGCGGGGAGTGGAGAGACCCAGTACTTC.

V is TRBV12-3 or TRBV12-4 and J is TRBJ2-2; no definite D call. With 3 bases removed from V and 0 bases from J, the gap between germline ends came to 11 bases. The CDR3 spans 16 residues. CDR3 sequence reads: CASSFSPLANTGELFF. As DNA, the CDR3 is TGTGCCAGCAGTTTTTCGCCTTTGGCGAACACCGGGGAGCTGTTTTTT.

This clonotype was seen only a few times. This chain links TRBV15 with TRBJ2-7; weak D call: TRBD2 (6 bases). CDR1 is LNHNV and CDR2 is YYDKDF in the germline V gene (reference sequence). V was cut by 6 bases and J by 4 bases, with 13 bases left in between. The CDR3 covers 13 residues. CDR3 coding DNA: TGTGCCACCAGTGCCGGGAGAATATACGAGCAGTACTTC. Its protein is CATSAGRIYEQYF. The full variable domain, with the rest looked up from reference TRBV15 and TRBJ2-7, is DAMVIQNPRYQVTQFGKPVTLSCSQTLNHNVMYWYQQKSSQAPKLLFHYYDKDFNNEADTPDNFQSRRPNTSFCFLDIRSPGLGDTAMYLCATSAGRIYEQYFGPGTRLTVT.

The chain has TRBV10-3 and TRBJ1-1; possibly TRBD1 for D (6 bases). The CDR3 has 14 residues. V lost 6 bases, J lost 3 bases, and 14 bases lay in between. In germline, CDR1 is ENHRY, CDR2 SYGVKD. CDR3 sequence: CAIRRGGIDTEAFF. Here the CDR3 DNA reads TGTGCCATCAGGAGGGGGGGAATAGACACTGAAGCTTTCTTT.

J is TRBJ2-4 and V is TRBV6-1, with 8 bases aligning to TRBD2. The germline CDR1 and CDR2 sequences are MNHNS and SASEGT. V lost 5 bases, J lost 7 bases, and 10 bases stayed unmatched. CDR3 length: 15 residues. CDR3 sequence reads: CASSRTPGLGNIQYF. For the CDR3, the DNA is TGTGCCAGCAGTCGGACTCCGGGACTAGGGAACATTCAGTACTTC.

The chain has TRBV5-1 and TRBJ2-5, with D tentatively TRBD1 (7 bases). V was shortened by 0 bases and J by 2 bases, with 14 bases between the two germline ends. Germline values: CDR1 SGHRS, CDR2 YFSETQ. CDR3 length equals 16 residues. For the CDR3, the DNA is TGCGCCAGCAGCTTGGTGGCGGGACAGCGACAAGAGACCCAGTACTTC. Amino acid sequence: CASSLVAGQRQETQYF.

This rearrangement joins TRBV7-2 to TRBJ2-3, with unresolved D. The CDR3 spans 15 residues. In germline, CDR1 is SGHTA, CDR2 FQGNSA. The V end was cut by 3 bases, the J end by 8 bases, with 18 bases between. CDR3: CASSFLLRWIGTQYF. In nucleotides, the CDR3 is TGTGCCAGCAGCTTTTTACTCAGGTGGATCGGTACGCAGTATTTT. Using reference TRBV7-2 and TRBJ2-3 for the parts outside the CDR3, the full variable domain is GAGVSQSPSNKVTEKGKDVELRCDPISGHTALYWYRQSLGQGLEFLIYFQGNSAPDKSGLPSDRFSAERTGGSVSTLTIQRTQQEDSAVYLCASSFLLRWIGTQYFGPGTRLTVL.

The gene calls are TRBV5-1 and TRBJ2-3; D possibly corresponds to TRBD1 (6 bases). CDR3 length: 17 residues. Germline V CDR1 and CDR2: SGHRS, YFSETQ. Trimming cost V 4 bases and J 0 bases, with 18 bases left between them. The CDR3 nucleotides read TGCGCCAGCAGCGGACGAACAGGGTACTCTAGCACAGATACGCAGTATTTT. Translation gives CASSGRTGYSSTDTQYF.

The rearrangement joins TRBV12-3 or TRBV12-4 to TRBJ2-4; D unresolved. The CDR3 has 14 amino acids. The V gene lost 2 bases and the J gene lost 8 bases, with 13 bases spanning the gap. The CDR3 coding sequence is TGTGCCAGCAGTTTAAGGAACCGCGGAGACATTCAGTACTTC. Amino acids: CASSLRNRGDIQYF.

The chain employs TRBV9 and TRBJ2-1, with 7 bases lining up with TRBD1. The germline V gene encodes CDR1 SGDLS and CDR2 YYNGEE. The CDR3 has 16 residues. J lost 8 bases, V lost 5 bases, and 16 bases had no gene match. The CDR3, as DNA: TGTGCCAGCAGTCTTACCAAAGGCTCGGGACAGCATGAGCAGTTCTTC. Protein: CASSLTKGSGQHEQFF.

In its sample, this clonotype was seen a few times. The chain uses TRBV19 and TRBJ2-1, with 11 bases identical to TRBD2. The CDR3 totals 16 residues. In germline, CDR1 is LNHDA, CDR2 SQIVND (reference sequence). With V trimmed by 5 bases and J by 1 base, 4 bases remained unmatched. The CDR3 sequence: CASSALAGGSYNEQFF. The CDR3 DNA follows: TGTGCCAGTAGTGCGCTAGCGGGGGGATCCTACAATGAGCAGTTCTTC.

This clonotype occurred a few times. This chain connects TRBV10-3 to TRBJ1-2; D gene uncertain. Germline loops: CDR1 ENHRY, CDR2 SYGVKD. Trimming took off 2 bases at V and 4 bases at J, with 5 bases between the two ends. The CDR3 runs to 12 residues. The CDR3 sequence is CAISENLYGYTF. The CDR3 bases are TGTGCCATCAGTGAGAATCTCTATGGCTACACCTTC.

In its sample, this clonotype was seen once. The V gene is TRBV20-1, the J gene TRBJ2-5, with TRBD2 matching 10 bases. Trimming removed 1 base from V and 1 base from J; junction bases left unmatched: 9. Germline CDR1 is DFQATT and CDR2 is SNEGSKA (reference sequence). CDR3 length: 17 residues. CDR3 nucleotides: TGCAGTGCTAGAGGAGGCTCTAGCGGGGGCAGCCAAGAGACCCAGTACTTC. This gives the protein CSARGGSSGGSQETQYF.

This clonotype has only a few counts. This chain connects TRBV18 to TRBJ2-7, with D tentatively TRBD2 (6 bases). Germline V lookup: CDR1 KGHSH, CDR2 LQKENI. CDR3 length equals 13 residues. Trimming pared 6 bases from V and 7 bases from J, leaving 16 bases between. For the CDR3, the DNA is TGTGCCAGCTCCGAACGGGGGACGAGAGAGCAGTACTTC. It specifies CASSERGTREQYF. The complete variable domain, with remaining parts taken from reference TRBV18 and TRBJ2-7, reads NAGVMQNPRHLVRRRGQEARLRCSPMKGHSHVYWYRQLPEEGLKFMVYLQKENIIDESGMPKERFSAEFPKEGPSILRIQQVVRGDSAAYFCASSERGTREQYFGPGTRLTVT.

With respect to this clonotype: The junction departs from germline at one end; a sequencing error may be responsible. The chain employs TRBV6-1 and TRBJ2-1; 8 nucleotides align to TRBD2. Germline V lookup: CDR1 MNHNS, CDR2 SASEGT. The CDR3 contains 15 residues. Written as DNA, the CDR3 is TGTGCCAGCAGCCCGACCGTAACCCGGACTAGCTCCTTCGTCTTC. This gives the protein CASSPTVTRTSSFVF.

The chain couples TRBV5-1 to TRBJ2-3; D call uncertain. Germline CDR1 SGHRS, CDR2 YFSETQ. Trimming stripped 0 bases from V and 5 bases from J, with 4 bases between. The CDR3 is made up of 12 amino acids. CDR3 sequence: CASSLGQDTQYF. The CDR3 region has the DNA TGCGCCAGCAGCTTGGGGCAAGATACGCAGTATTTT.

The CDR3 sequence is CASSLLAFDQPQHF. CDR3 DNA: TGTGCCAGCAGTTTATTGGCATTTGATCAGCCCCAGCATTTT. The chain is built from TRBV27 and TRBJ1-5; unclear D gene. The CDR3 runs to 14 residues. The germline gives CDR1 MNHEY, CDR2 SMNVEV (reference sequence). Trimming cost V 1 base and J 5 bases, with 9 bases left between them.

The sample holds a few counts of this clonotype. This chain connects TRBV6-1 to TRBJ2-5, with 7 bases identical to TRBD1. V lost 5 bases and J lost 4; bases outside the gene matches: 10. Germline CDR1 and CDR2: MNHNS and SASEGT. The length of the CDR3 is 15 residues. CDR3 sequence (DNA): TGTGCCAGCAGTCCGACAGGGTTGGGATCAGAGACCCAGTACTTC. Translated, it gives CASSPTGLGSETQYF.

The chain has TRBV4-1 and TRBJ2-3; tentative D call: TRBD1 (5 bases). V shed 0 bases and J shed 2 bases, with 15 bases lying between them. Germline V gene sequence: CDR1 MGHRA, CDR2 YSYEKL. CDR3 length: 17 amino acids. In nucleotides, the CDR3 is TGCGCCAGCAGCCAAGATCAGGGCGGCCTTCTCACAGATACGCAGTATTTT. It is translated as CASSQDQGGLLTDTQYF.

This clonotype came up a few times. The rearrangement links TRBV11-2 to TRBJ1-6; TRBD1 aligns across 9 bases. The CDR3 is 17 amino acids. Germline CDR1 and CDR2: SGHAT and FQNNGV. V was clipped by 5 bases and J by 0 bases; unmatched bases: 5. CDR3: CASSGGTGSSYNSPLHF. CDR3 sequence (DNA): TGTGCCAGCAGCGGGGGGACAGGGAGCTCCTATAATTCACCCCTCCACTTT.

The genes are TRBV7-3 and TRBJ1-5; D is perhaps TRBD1 (5 bases). Per germline, CDR1 SGHTA and CDR2 FQGTGA. The CDR3 loop spans 13 amino acids. Deletions cut 5 bases from V and 8 bases from J, with 13 bases between. The CDR3 DNA follows: TGTGCCAGCAGCGGGACGGAGGGGAAGCCCCAGCATTTT. Protein product: CASSGTEGKPQHF.

The V call is TRBV5-1, the J call TRBJ2-1, with 7 bases identical to TRBD1. This CDR3 contains 14 residues. From germline, CDR1 is SGHRS and CDR2 YFSETQ. The trim removed 6 bases at V and 3 bases at J, leaving 6 bases unmatched. CDR3 bases: TGCGCCAGCAACAGACAGGGATTCTACAATGAGCAGTTCTTC. Protein: CASNRQGFYNEQFF.

The rearrangement links TRBV6-2 or TRBV6-3 to TRBJ1-2; D remains unclear. V was clipped by 6 bases and J by 0 bases, with 11 bases between them. This CDR3 is 14 amino acids long. Germline lookup yields CDR1 MNHEY and CDR2 SVGEGT. The CDR3 loop reads CASRETGTNYGYTF. CDR3 DNA sequence: TGTGCCAGCAGAGAGACGGGTACTAACTATGGCTACACCTTC.

This clonotype was counted only a few times. The chain joins TRBV27 to TRBJ2-2, with no clear D. Trimming took off 6 bases at V and 7 bases at J, with 6 bases between the two ends. The CDR3 runs to 11 residues. CDR1 is MNHEY, CDR2 SMNVEV, per germline (reference sequence). CDR3 DNA: TGTGCCAGCAGCTTCTACGGGGAGCTGTTTTTT. Translation gives CASSFYGELFF.